This is a list of T cell receptor beta chains from one sample in a study of regulatory T cells in long-lasting Graves disease. Each CDR3 protein gets one entry after TCRdb re-called the multiplex PCR reads with MiXCR. The sample lists around 250,000 distinct CDR3 sequences, around 18% seen once, with 12% to 15% in the top ten. These data were also reused for a study on T cells in Graves' hyperthyroidism and ophthalmopathy.

This material consisted of peripheral blood mononuclear cells (PBMCs), taken at new diagnosis, from a patient treated with antithyroid drugs. These receptors all stem from a woman in her 30s with Graves disease. CDR3s leave out the opening cysteine and the closing phenylalanine or tryptophan.

j_gene: TRBJ2-5; v_gene: TRBV12-3/TRBV12-4; CDR3aa: ASSFRQQETQY
j_gene: TRBJ1-5; v_gene: TRBV6-1; CDR3aa: ASSEAEAAWSQPQH
j_gene: TRBJ2-3; v_gene: TRBV6-1; CDR3aa: ASSDASGTDTQY
j_gene: TRBJ2-1; v_gene: TRBV7-9; CDR3aa: ASSSTAGASHNEQF
j_gene: TRBJ1-2; v_gene: TRBV2; CDR3aa: ASSFETPSGYT
j_gene: TRBJ2-3; v_gene: TRBV20-1; CDR3aa: SASERGPADTQY
j_gene: TRBJ2-1; v_gene: TRBV7-6; CDR3aa: ASSLMGGTGAYNEQF
j_gene: TRBJ2-1; v_gene: TRBV29-1; CDR3aa: SLLGAESSYNEQF
j_gene: TRBJ1-3; v_gene: TRBV6-2/TRBV6-3; CDR3aa: ASSYGSRGSGNTIY
j_gene: TRBJ1-5; v_gene: TRBV3-1; CDR3aa: ASSQAPGHINQPQH
j_gene: TRBJ2-7; v_gene: TRBV9; CDR3aa: ASSVGGGDYSYEQY
j_gene: TRBJ1-4; v_gene: TRBV2; CDR3aa: ASSYSGGRAGEKLF
j_gene: TRBJ2-3; v_gene: TRBV10-3; CDR3aa: AISEDTYRGMDTQY
j_gene: TRBJ1-1; v_gene: TRBV6-5; CDR3aa: ASSSRGGTEAF
j_gene: TRBJ2-2; v_gene: TRBV3-1; CDR3aa: ASSLTSVGNTGELF
j_gene: TRBJ2-1; v_gene: TRBV7-8; CDR3aa: ASTTPRGAGGITSYNEQF
j_gene: TRBJ1-6; v_gene: TRBV19; CDR3aa: ASSRQGRPPLH
j_gene: TRBJ2-7; v_gene: TRBV6-1; CDR3aa: ASSETLGTASYEQY
j_gene: TRBJ2-5; v_gene: TRBV20-1; CDR3aa: SATRSGETQY
j_gene: TRBJ1-5; v_gene: TRBV20-1; CDR3aa: SARVQKPTGGRNQPQH
j_gene: TRBJ1-1; v_gene: TRBV2; CDR3aa: ASSGSGGLMRAF
j_gene: TRBJ2-1; v_gene: TRBV2; CDR3aa: ASSEVGAGGLEF
j_gene: TRBJ1-2; v_gene: TRBV12-5; CDR3aa: ASGSPWTGGVYGYT
j_gene: TRBJ1-1; v_gene: TRBV5-1; CDR3aa: ASTLRTGEAF
j_gene: TRBJ1-1; v_gene: TRBV7-9; CDR3aa: ASSYEGRSTEAF
j_gene: TRBJ2-7; v_gene: TRBV11-2; CDR3aa: ASTKGLQTYEQY
j_gene: TRBJ2-7; v_gene: TRBV13; CDR3aa: ASSRAGTGRSYEQY
j_gene: TRBJ1-2; v_gene: TRBV7-3; CDR3aa: ASSPPSFGGSPRGYT
j_gene: TRBJ2-7; v_gene: TRBV29-1; CDR3aa: SVGRRVRALYEQY
j_gene: TRBJ1-4; v_gene: TRBV16; CDR3aa: ASSQSRDRATNEKLF
j_gene: TRBJ1-1; v_gene: TRBV7-6; CDR3aa: ASSSGRDGGAF
j_gene: TRBJ1-1; v_gene: TRBV20-1; CDR3aa: SAKLVPFEAF
j_gene: TRBJ2-1; v_gene: TRBV7-8; CDR3aa: ASSGNGRENEQF
j_gene: TRBJ1-2; v_gene: TRBV5-6; CDR3aa: ASSLWDLGDGYT
j_gene: TRBJ2-5; v_gene: TRBV7-9; CDR3aa: ASSVTSGAGTQY
j_gene: TRBJ2-5; v_gene: TRBV5-1; CDR3aa: ASSSIGGAGETQY
j_gene: TRBJ2-3; v_gene: TRBV4-1; CDR3aa: ASSRNGIPTDTQY